What follows are 10 T cell receptor beta chains derived from one specimen sequenced in a study of blood T cells in healthy people across ages. Primed by a sample-barcoded 5' primer and a J-beta primer mix, a second PCR proceeded for about 6 to 12 cycles. A single record per CDR3 protein comes from TCRdb applying MiXCR to the 5' RACE reads. Among some 1,800,000 distinct CDR3 sequences listed, about 39% were seen once. Material: blood. These receptors were taken from a human donor in good health.

The chain has TRBV25-1 and TRBJ2-4; D call uncertain. TRBJ2-7 matches the DNA end more closely, so the J call is doubtful. CDR3 length: 15 residues. The germline V gene encodes CDR1 MGHDK and CDR2 SYGVNS. Here the CDR3 reads CASSEFRSNLYEQYF. The CDR3 DNA is TGTGCCAGCAGTGAATTTAGGTCGAATCTCTACGAGCAGTACTTC.

The sample holds one count of this clonotype. The chain is built from TRBV7-6 and TRBJ2-7, with 13 bases identical to TRBD2. Germline CDR1 is SGHVS and CDR2 is FNYEAQ. V trimming: 5 bases; J trimming: 5 bases; junction bases outside the gene matches: 9. The CDR3 sequence is 16 residues long. The CDR3 loop reads CASSLGLAGVPDEQYF. In DNA form, the CDR3 reads TGTGCCAGCAGCCTCGGACTAGCGGGGGTTCCAGACGAGCAGTACTTC. The full variable domain, rest sourced from reference TRBV7-6 and TRBJ2-7, is GAGVSQSPRYKVTKRGQDVALRCDPISGHVSLYWYRQALGQGPEFLTYFNYEAQQDKSGLPNDRFSAERPEGSISTLTIQRTEQRDSAMYRCASSLGLAGVPDEQYFGPGTRLTVT.

DNA for the CDR3: TGCAGTGCTCCGGACACACTTAACTCCTACGAGCAGTACTTC. Its protein is CSAPDTLNSYEQYF. The chain has TRBV20-1 and TRBJ2-7; perhaps TRBD1 as D (5 bases). The CDR3 extends over 14 amino acids. Trimming pared 5 bases from V and 0 bases from J, leaving 14 bases between. The germline CDR1 and CDR2 sequences are DFQATT and SNEGSKA (reference sequence).

This sequence joins TRBV7-9 and TRBJ2-1; D possibly corresponds to TRBD1 (5 bases). Germline V CDR1 and CDR2: SEHNR, FQNEAQ (reference sequence). V dropped 1 base and J dropped 5 bases, with 9 bases sitting between them. The CDR3 contains 14 residues. The CDR3 DNA is TGTGCCAGCAGCTTAGGACAGATAAACAATGAGCAGTTCTTC. As protein: CASSLGQINNEQFF.

This clonotype came up many times. One junction end disagrees with the germline gene, perhaps due to a read error. The chain links TRBV5-1 to TRBJ2-1; D gene unclear. The V gene's germline CDR1 is SGHRS and CDR2 YFSETQ. This CDR3 comprises 12 residues. The CDR3 here is CASSLVAGEQFF. The CDR3 DNA reads TGTGCCAGCAGCTTAGTAGCTGGAGAGCAGTTCTTC.

The V and J genes are TRBV4-3 and TRBJ1-1; no definite D call. The ends were cut back, 1 base at V and 6 bases at J, with 12 bases in the middle. The CDR3 runs 14 residues. From germline, CDR1 is LGHNA and CDR2 YSLEER. In DNA form, the CDR3 reads TGCGCCAGCAGCCAAGGGCTGAATATCGCTGAAGCTTTCTTT. Its protein product is CASSQGLNIAEAFF.

The rearrangement uses TRBV3-1 and TRBJ1-2, with 7 positions matching TRBD1. Germline V gives CDR1 LGHDT, CDR2 YNNKEL (reference sequence). The CDR3 sequence is 12 residues long. The V and J ends lost 6 bases and 6 bases, in that order; junction bases with no gene match: 4. CDR3 bases: TGTGCCAGCAGGAATACAGGGGATGGCTACACCTTC. Its protein product is CASRNTGDGYTF.

This clonotype came up a few times. One base away lies a much larger clone, so this may be a sequencing read error. The genes are TRBV7-3 and TRBJ2-7; weak D call: TRBD1 (6 bases). The J call could be wrong; TRBJ2-5 is a better fit for the DNA end. CDR1 is SGHTA and CDR2 is FQGTGA in the germline V gene. This CDR3 is built from 15 residues. CDR3 residues: CASSLTGHPQGTQYF. CDR3 DNA: TGTGCCAGCAGCCTTACGGGACACCCCCAAGGGACCCAGTACTTC.

This clonotype occurred a few times. The rearrangement joins TRBV7-2 to TRBJ2-4; TRBD2 might be the D (6 bases). This CDR3 is 14 amino acids long. Germline V gene lookup returns CDR1 SGHTA and CDR2 FQGNSA. V lost 0 bases and J lost 8, with 11 bases in between. CDR3 sequence reads: CASSLAPGDDIQYF. The CDR3 DNA is TGTGCCAGCAGCTTAGCGCCGGGGGACGACATTCAGTACTTC.

This clonotype has more than one count but fewer than ten. V gene TRBV20-1 combines with J gene TRBJ2-7; weak D call: TRBD2 (5 bases). V lost 6 bases and J lost 1, with 16 bases in between. Looked up from germline, CDR1 is DFQATT and CDR2 is SNEGSKA (reference sequence). The CDR3 contains 14 residues. The CDR3 sequence: CSASGGGVSYEQYF. The CDR3 coding sequence is TGCAGTGCCTCCGGCGGAGGTGTTTCCTACGAGCAGTACTTC.